The text below deals with one T cell receptor beta chain. These data originate in a study of blood T cells in healthy people across ages. Primers used in a second PCR of about 6 to 11 cycles were a sample-barcoded 5' primer and a J-beta primer mix. TCRdb re-called the 5' RACE reads with MiXCR, one entry per CDR3 protein. Here the sample spans over a million distinct CDR3 sequences, around 55% being singletons. V gave up 5 bases and J gave up 7 bases, with 15 bases separating them. This CDR3 contains 14 residues. Material for sequencing was blood. The chain uses TRBV12-3 or TRBV12-4 and TRBJ2-4; D may be TRBD2 (6 bases). The TCR comes from a man younger than 30 in good health. For the CDR3, the DNA is TGTGCCAGCAGTGCCCGGGGAGCGGGTAACATTCAGTACTTC. This sequence encodes CASSARGAGNIQYF.